A selection of T cell receptor beta chains follows, all from one sample in a study of cytomegalovirus exposure and HLA in healthy donors. Sequencing used immunoSEQ multiplex PCR; TCRdb keeps in-frame clones, though not all of them. The table records 250,000 to 300,000 clones, 90% of them present only once. What was sequenced was PBMCs. These receptors were collected from a woman between 18 and 30 years old in good health and CMV-seronegative. Each CDR3 is given with its conserved first and last residue. The D gene is left open where the match is weak. Only part of the rows carry a size: once, few, many, or a class if the clone is expanded.

j_call | v_call | clone_size | d_call | cdr3_nt | cdr3_aa
TRBJ1-1 | TRBV21-1 | - | - | TGTGCCAGCAGCAAAGCGCCAGGGGGTGACATGAACACTGAAGCTTTCTTT | CASSKAPGGDMNTEAFF
TRBJ1-1 | TRBV29-1 | few | TRBD1 | TGCAGCACCGGACAGGGGAACACTGAAGCTTTCTTT | CSTGQGNTEAFF
TRBJ2-7 | TRBV18 | once | TRBD2 | TGTGCCAGCTCACCATCGGGGGGAAGCTCCTACGAGCAGTACTTC | CASSPSGGSSYEQYF
TRBJ2-3 | TRBV18 | - | - | TGTGCCAGCTCACCCCTTTTGGGGACATCTGGTAGCACAGATACGCAGTATTTT | CASSPLLGTSGSTDTQYF
TRBJ2-2 | TRBV6-5 | - | TRBD2 | TGTGCCAGCAGTTACGGACTAGCGGGTGTTGCCGGGGAGCTGTTTTTT | CASSYGLAGVAGELFF
TRBJ2-1 | TRBV6-5 | - | TRBD2 | TGTGCCAGCAGTTACTCACTTAGCGGGGGGTTAAATGAGCAGTTCTTC | CASSYSLSGGLNEQFF
TRBJ1-4 | TRBV6-5 | - | TRBD1 | TGTGCCAGCAGCCACCCCGGGACAGGGAATGAAAAACTGTTTTTT | CASSHPGTGNEKLFF
TRBJ2-7 | TRBV13 | - | TRBD1 | TGTGCCAGCAGCTTAACCTTCCAGGGGGCGTACGAGCAGTACTTC | CASSLTFQGAYEQYF
TRBJ1-1 | TRBV30 | once | - | TGTGCCTGGGGAGTCGGCCCCGCGGACACTGAAGCTTTCTTT | CAWGVGPADTEAFF
TRBJ1-2 | TRBV5-6 | - | - | TGTGCCAGCAGCTTACGGGGGGGCTACACCTTC | CASSLRGGYTF
TRBJ2-1 | TRBV11-2 | - | - | TGTGCCAGCAGCTTATCGAATGAGCAGTTCTTC | CASSLSNEQFF
TRBJ2-1 | TRBV4-3 | few | - | TGCGCCAGCAGCCAAGTCGTGTACAATGAGCAGTTCTTC | CASSQVVYNEQFF
TRBJ2-5 | TRBV10-2 | - | - | TGCGCCAGCGTGGCGGGGAATGTACAAGAGACCCAGTACTTC | CASVAGNVQETQYF
TRBJ2-1 | TRBV6-5 | few | TRBD1 | TGTGCCGGGGCCGGACAGGACCATTATGAGCAGTTCTTC | CAGAGQDHYEQFF
TRBJ1-3 | TRBV7-9 | - | - | TGTGCCAGCAGCTTTGGACAGGGAAACACCATATATTTT | CASSFGQGNTIYF
TRBJ2-1 | TRBV7-9 | once | - | TGTGCCAGCAGTCCCCCCCTTCCCCCGTCTAATGAGCAGTTCTTC | CASSPPLPPSNEQFF
TRBJ2-7 | TRBV30 | - | TRBD1 | TGTGCCTGGAGTGTAGGACAGGCCGCCTACGAGCAGTACTTC | CAWSVGQAAYEQYF
TRBJ1-3 | TRBV28 | - | TRBD1 | TGTGCCAGCAGTTTATTGACAGGGGGCTGGGGAAACACCATATATTTT | CASSLLTGGWGNTIYF
TRBJ2-3 | TRBV9 | - | TRBD1 | TGTGCCAGCAGCGTCACGGACAGGGGGTTAGATACGCAGTATTTT | CASSVTDRGLDTQYF
TRBJ1-4 | TRBV4-3 | - | TRBD1 | TGCGCCAGCAGCCAAGATCCGGACAGGGGGCGCGTACCATCGTGGAAACTGTTTTTT | CASSQDPDRGRVPSWKLFF
TRBJ2-1 | TRBV10-1 | - | - | TGCGCCAGCAGTGAGTCTGGCGGCCTTACCCATGAGCAGTTCTTC | CASSESGGLTHEQFF
TRBJ1-4 | TRBV5-4 | once | TRBD1 | TGTGCCAGCAGCGGGACAGGGGACGAAAAACTGTTTTTT | CASSGTGDEKLFF
TRBJ2-3 | TRBV9 | - | TRBD2 | TGTGCCAGCAGCGCCGGGACTAGCGGATCCTTCACAGATACGCAGTATTTT | CASSAGTSGSFTDTQYF
TRBJ1-2 | TRBV5-6 | - | TRBD1 | TGTGCCAGCAGCCCCCGCCCCGGGACAGGGCAAGCCTATGGCTACACCTTC | CASSPRPGTGQAYGYTF
TRBJ1-1 | TRBV7-9 | - | TRBD1 | TGTGCCAGCAGCTTACGGGGACAGGGAGGCACTGAAGCTTTCTTT | CASSLRGQGGTEAFF
TRBJ1-6 | TRBV7-9 | - | - | TGTGCCAGCAGCGTAGAGTTAGATTCACCCCTCCACTTT | CASSVELDSPLHF
TRBJ2-7 | TRBV5-1 | - | - | TGCGCCAGCAGCGAGCCCGACTACGAGCAGTACTTC | CASSEPDYEQYF
TRBJ2-1 | TRBV7-3 | - | - | TGTGCCAGCAGCCAAAACAATGAGCAGTTCTTC | CASSQNNEQFF
TRBJ1-5 | TRBV2 | - | - | TGTGCCAGCAGTCGAGAGTCGGAGGGAGGGCAGCCCCAGCATTTT | CASSRESEGGQPQHF
TRBJ2-2 | TRBV10-1 | - | - | TGCGCCAGCAGTGAGATGGCTAGCTTTACCGGGGAGCTGTTTTTT | CASSEMASFTGELFF
TRBJ1-2 | TRBV19 | - | - | TGTGCCAGTAGTATAGCAGCGAGTCAGGGCTACACCTTC | CASSIAASQGYTF
TRBJ2-1 | TRBV29-1 | - | TRBD2 | TGCAGCGTTGATGGCCTAGCGGGGGGGCTGGCCTACAATGAGCAGTTCTTC | CSVDGLAGGLAYNEQFF
TRBJ2-3 | TRBV10-3 | - | TRBD2 | TGTGCCATCAGTGACGGGCTAGCGGGGGCCACAGATACGCAGTATTTT | CAISDGLAGATDTQYF
TRBJ1-5 | TRBV5-8 | - | - | TGTGCCAGCAGCGTCGGTTGGTATCAGCCCCAGCATTTT | CASSVGWYQPQHF
TRBJ2-7 | TRBV28 | once | TRBD1 | TGTGCCACCAACCTCCGGGACAGGGACGAGCAGTACTTC | CATNLRDRDEQYF